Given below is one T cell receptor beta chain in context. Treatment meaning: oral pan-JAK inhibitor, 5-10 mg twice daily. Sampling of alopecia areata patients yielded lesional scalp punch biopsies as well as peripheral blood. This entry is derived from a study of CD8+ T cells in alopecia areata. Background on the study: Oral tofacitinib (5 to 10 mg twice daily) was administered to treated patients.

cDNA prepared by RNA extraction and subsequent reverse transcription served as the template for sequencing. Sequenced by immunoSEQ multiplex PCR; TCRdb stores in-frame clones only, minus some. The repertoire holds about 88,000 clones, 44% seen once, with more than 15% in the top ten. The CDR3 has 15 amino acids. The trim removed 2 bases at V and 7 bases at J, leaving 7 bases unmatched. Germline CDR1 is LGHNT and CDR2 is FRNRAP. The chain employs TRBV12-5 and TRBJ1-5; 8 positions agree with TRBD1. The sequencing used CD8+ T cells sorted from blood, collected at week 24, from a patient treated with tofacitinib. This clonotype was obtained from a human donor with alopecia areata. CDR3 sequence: CASGLNRGKGQPQHF. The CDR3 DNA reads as TGTGCTAGTGGTTTGAACAGGGGGAAAGGCCAGCCCCAGCATTTT.